The 27 T cell receptor beta chains presented below share a single source sample, sequenced in a study of cytomegalovirus exposure and HLA in healthy donors. Both 60 Vbeta primers and 13 Jbeta primers went into the PCR. Measured with immunoSEQ multiplex PCR; TCRdb has only the in-frame clones, and not every one. The sample includes roughly 69,000 clones, roughly 76% of them seen just once. The source material was PBMCs. The receptors were gathered from a young man in good health and CMV-seronegative.

The chain uses TRBV30 and TRBJ1-2; 8 bases line up with TRBD1. Germline V CDR1 and CDR2: GTSNPN, SVGIG (reference sequence). Unmatched junction bases numbered 10, after V lost 0 bases and J lost 7 bases. The CDR3 length is 15 residues. This CDR3 reads CAWSVLVQGAGGYTF. CDR3 sequence (DNA): TGTGCCTGGAGTGTACTGGTTCAGGGGGCCGGTGGCTACACCTTC. The whole variable domain, remainder taken from reference TRBV30 and TRBJ1-2, is SQTIHQWPATLVQPVGSPLSLECTVEGTSNPNLYWYRQAAGRGLQLLFYSVGIGQISSEVPQNLSASRPQDRQFILSSKKLLLSDSGFYLCAWSVLVQGAGGYTFGSGTRLTVV.

The chain recombines TRBV7-2 with TRBJ2-3, with TRBD2 identical over 11 bases. V shed 0 bases, J shed 0 bases, and the junction held 5 bases outside the gene matches. This CDR3 has 18 residues. Germline values: CDR1 SGHTA, CDR2 FQGNSA. In DNA, the CDR3 is TGTGCCAGCAGCTTAGCAGGGACTAGCGGACCAAGCACAGATACGCAGTATTTT. Translating gives CASSLAGTSGPSTDTQYF.

The chain recombines TRBV7-3 with TRBJ2-1, with TRBD2 matching 12 bases. This CDR3 comprises 18 residues. Unmatched junction bases numbered 13, after V lost 5 bases and J lost 5 bases. CDR1 and CDR2 (germline): SGHTA, FQGTGA. The CDR3 coding sequence is TGTGCCAGCAGCCTCTCCGGGACTAGCGGGCCTCGTGACAATGAGCAGTTCTTC. It encodes CASSLSGTSGPRDNEQFF.

The rearrangement links TRBV6-1 to TRBJ1-1; TRBD1 is a possible D gene (6 bases). Germline V lookup: CDR1 MNHNS, CDR2 SASEGT. V lost 6 bases, J lost 3 bases, and 11 bases lay in between. This CDR3 has 13 amino acids. CDR3 region: CASSAGADTEAFF. The CDR3, as DNA: TGTGCCAGCAGCGCAGGGGCGGACACTGAAGCTTTCTTT.

The CDR3 DNA follows: TGTGCCAGCAGCTTCTCCGAGGGACAGCCAAAGAGTAAGGGAGCTTTCTTT. Amino acids: CASSFSEGQPKSKGAFF. The chain has TRBV7-8 and TRBJ1-1, with TRBD1 matching over 7 bases. V trimming: 3 bases; J trimming: 10 bases; junction bases outside the gene matches: 20. The CDR3 is 17 amino acids. Germline V gene sequence: CDR1 SGHVS, CDR2 FQNEAQ.

The rearrangement joins TRBV9 to TRBJ2-2; D might be TRBD2 (6 bases). The V gene's germline CDR1 is SGDLS and CDR2 YYNGEE. V dropped 3 bases and J dropped 4 bases, with 16 bases sitting between them. This CDR3 comprises 16 residues. CDR3 loop: CASSAWSGRGTGELFF. Written as DNA, the CDR3 is TGTGCCAGCAGCGCCTGGTCGGGGCGGGGCACCGGGGAGCTGTTTTTT. The full variable domain, rest sourced from reference TRBV9 and TRBJ2-2, is DSGVTQTPKHLITATGQRVTLRCSPRSGDLSVYWYQQSLDQGLQFLIQYYNGEERAKGNILERFSAQQFPDLHSELNLSSLELGDSALYFCASSAWSGRGTGELFFGEGSRLTVL.

The gene calls are TRBV5-8 and TRBJ2-5, with TRBD2 as a possible D gene (6 bases). Deletions cut 3 bases from V and 8 bases from J, with 11 bases between. The CDR3 is 12 residues long. Germline CDR1 reads SGHTS; CDR2 reads YDEGEE. CDR3 protein: CASSSLGGTQYF. The CDR3 region has the DNA TGTGCCAGCAGCTCCCTGGGGGGAACCCAGTACTTC.

V and J are TRBV11-2 and TRBJ2-7; D may be TRBD1 (5 bases). CDR3 length: 18 residues. Germline assignment: CDR1 SGHAT and CDR2 FQNNGV. Trimming removed 3 bases from V and 0 bases from J, with 21 bases in between. In DNA form, the CDR3 reads TGTGCCAGCAGCTTGTCCGATGACAGTTTAACCTACTCCTACGAGCAGTACGTC. Its protein is CASSLSDDSLTYSYEQYV.

The chain couples TRBV7-9 to TRBJ1-1; TRBD1 might be the D (6 bases). Trimming cost V 5 bases and J 1 base, with 20 bases left between them. The CDR3 has 17 residues. Germline V gene lookup returns CDR1 SEHNR and CDR2 FQNEAQ (reference sequence). The chain's CDR3 is CASSTTTDSLSNTEAFF. The CDR3 region has the DNA TGTGCCAGCAGCACAACCACGGACAGTCTCTCGAACACTGAAGCTTTCTTT.

This chain's CDR3 is CASYRDREVGELFF. CDR3 DNA: TGCGCCAGCTACCGGGACAGGGAGGTCGGGGAGCTGTTTTTT. The genes are TRBV5-1 and TRBJ2-2; 9 bases map to TRBD1. The CDR3 is 14 residues long. Germline-derived CDR1 and CDR2 are SGHRS and YFSETQ. Trimming cost V 7 bases and J 7 bases; bases outside gene matches: 8.

This chain connects TRBV19 to TRBJ2-5, with D tentatively TRBD1 (7 bases). The germline V gene encodes CDR1 LNHDA and CDR2 SQIVND (reference sequence). The CDR3 has 14 residues. V lost 5 bases, J lost 5 bases, and 15 bases lay in between. CDR3 DNA: TGTGCCAGTAGTCCAGGGGGGACGGGGGAGACCCAGTACTTC. It encodes CASSPGGTGETQYF.

The rearrangement links TRBV27 to TRBJ1-4; D ambiguous. CDR1 is MNHEY, CDR2 SMNVEV, per germline (reference sequence). The CDR3 spans 13 residues. V lost 5 bases to trimming and J lost 5 bases, with 9 bases between them. In nucleotides, the CDR3 is TGTGCCAGCAGTCACAGACCCAATGAAAAACTGTTTTTT. This gives the protein CASSHRPNEKLFF. The full variable domain, its missing parts supplied by reference TRBV27 and TRBJ1-4, is EAQVTQNPRYLITVTGKKLTVTCSQNMNHEYMSWYRQDPGLGLRQIYYSMNVEVTDKGDVPEGYKVSRKEKRNFPLILESPSPNQTSLYFCASSHRPNEKLFFGSGTQLSVL.

This chain connects TRBV28 to TRBJ2-7; 12 bases are shared with TRBD2. Trimming removed 5 bases from V and 5 bases from J; junction bases left unmatched: 7. CDR1 MDHEN and CDR2 SYDVKM come from the germline V gene. The CDR3 has 15 amino acids. CDR3 residues: CASSRRLAGDHEQYV. CDR3 nucleotide sequence: TGTGCCAGCAGTCGGAGACTAGCGGGGGACCACGAGCAGTACGTC.

In DNA, the CDR3 is TGTGCCAGCAGCTTAGGTACAGGGGGCGCGGCACCCCTCCACTTT. This translates into CASSLGTGGAAPLHF. The chain recombines TRBV7-8 with TRBJ1-6, with 9 bases that match TRBD1. V shed 1 base and J 11 bases; nucleotides not matched to a gene: 6. Germline V gene sequence: CDR1 SGHVS, CDR2 FQNEAQ. The CDR3 is made up of 15 amino acids.

The chain has TRBV2 and TRBJ2-2; 7 bases are a match to TRBD2. From germline, CDR1 is SNHLY and CDR2 FYNNEI. Unmatched junction bases numbered 4, after V lost 4 bases and J lost 11 bases. This CDR3 region has 12 residues. The DNA of the CDR3 is TGTGCCAGCAGTGGGGAGGGGTTCGAGCTGTTTTTT. Amino acid sequence: CASSGEGFELFF.

The chain is built from TRBV5-4 and TRBJ1-4, with D possibly TRBD1 on 6 matching bases. CDR1 is SGHNT, CDR2 YYREEE, per germline (reference sequence). Trimming shortened V by 4 bases and J by 5 bases, and 12 bases separated the two germline ends. The length of the CDR3 is 14 residues. In DNA form, the CDR3 reads TGTGCCAGCAGCCAACAGGGCAGGAATGAAAAACTGTTTTTT. It codes for CASSQQGRNEKLFF.

The chain has TRBV9 and TRBJ2-1; a weak D match, TRBD1 (6 bases). This CDR3 spans 18 amino acids. The V gene's germline CDR1 is SGDLS and CDR2 YYNGEE. Trimming pared 0 bases from V and 1 base from J, leaving 17 bases between. As DNA, the CDR3 is TGTGCCAGCAGCGTAGCGTTTAGAGGGGGTCTATCCTACAATGAGCAGTTCTTC. Its translation: CASSVAFRGGLSYNEQFF.

This clone has only a few counts. V and J are TRBV6-5 and TRBJ1-2; the D gene is possibly TRBD1 (6 bases). Germline loops: CDR1 MNHEY, CDR2 SVGAGI. The CDR3 is 15 amino acids. Trimming pared 5 bases from V and 8 bases from J, leaving 21 bases between. CDR3 protein: CASSRSGASTEGYTF. CDR3 nucleotide sequence: TGTGCCAGCAGTAGGTCAGGGGCCTCAACGGAAGGCTACACCTTC.

The V gene is TRBV2, the J gene TRBJ2-1; 14 nucleotides agree with TRBD2. Unmatched junction bases numbered 3, after V lost 5 bases and J lost 3 bases. The V gene's germline CDR1 is SNHLY and CDR2 FYNNEI. This CDR3 is built from 16 residues. CDR3 DNA: TGTGCCAGCAGTCGGGGGACTAGCGGGGGCTACAATGAGCAGTTCTTC. Translation: CASSRGTSGGYNEQFF.

This clone was found a few times. This rearrangement joins TRBV4-3 to TRBJ1-1; TRBD1 matches 7 bases. Germline loops: CDR1 LGHNA, CDR2 YSLEER. The length of the CDR3 is 15 residues. V was pared by 6 bases and J by 1 base, with 8 bases of the junction left unmatched. The CDR3 nucleotides read TGCGCCAGCAGGAGAGACAGGGTTTCGAACACTGAAGCTTTCTTT. Amino acid sequence: CASRRDRVSNTEAFF.

The chain has TRBV11-3 and TRBJ2-2; possible D gene TRBD1, 6 bases. The CDR3 is 16 residues long. Trimming shortened V by 1 base and J by 10 bases, and 19 bases separated the two germline ends. Germline values: CDR1 SGHNT, CDR2 YENEEA. Here the CDR3 reads CASSLGETGRPEELFF. The CDR3 coding sequence is TGTGCCAGCAGCTTAGGGGAGACAGGCCGACCGGAGGAGCTGTTTTTT.

The rearrangement joins TRBV5-1 to TRBJ1-6; 7 nucleotides align to TRBD1. After removal of 0 bases from V and 0 bases from J, the junction contained 12 bases not matched to a gene. In germline, CDR1 is SGHRS, CDR2 YFSETQ. The CDR3 extends over 20 amino acids. The CDR3, as DNA: TGCGCCAGCAGCTTGGAGGCTCGGGACAGACAGAGCTCCTATAATTCACCCCTCCACTTT. It specifies CASSLEARDRQSSYNSPLHF.

The J gene is TRBJ2-7, the V gene TRBV19; TRBD2 might be the D (5 bases). Deletions cut 7 bases from V and 0 bases from J, with 16 bases between. The CDR3 runs 15 residues. CDR1 and CDR2 (germline): LNHDA, SQIVND (reference sequence). CDR3 nucleotide sequence: TGTGCCAGTACCAATAACGCGGGTAGCTCCTACGAGCAGTACTTC. Amino acid sequence: CASTNNAGSSYEQYF.

The chain carries TRBV28 and TRBJ1-5; no clear D gene. V was pared by 6 bases and J by 6 bases, with 21 bases between. This CDR3 has 16 residues. Germline V gene data show CDR1 as MDHEN and CDR2 as SYDVKM. The chain's CDR3 is CASRYPGDPPLQPQHF. DNA for the CDR3: TGTGCCAGCAGGTACCCGGGAGACCCACCGCTTCAGCCCCAGCATTTT.

This chain uses TRBV4-1 with TRBJ1-1; D unresolved. CDR1 is MGHRA, CDR2 YSYEKL, per germline. The length of the CDR3 is 13 residues. Trimming shortened V by 5 bases and J by 0 bases, and 7 bases separated the two germline ends. The CDR3 nucleotides are TGCGCCAGCAGCATTTCCTTGAACACTGAAGCTTTCTTT. Translation: CASSISLNTEAFF.

The chain carries TRBV6-6 and TRBJ2-5; 10 bases fit TRBD1. CDR1 is MNHNY and CDR2 is SVGAGI in the germline V gene (reference sequence). The CDR3 loop spans 15 amino acids. The V segment lost 5 bases and the J segment 2 bases; nucleotides outside the gene matches: 5. The CDR3 nucleotides are TGTGCCAGCAGTCCCGGGACAGGGGCTCAAGAGACCCAGTACTTC. Protein product: CASSPGTGAQETQYF.

The chain recombines TRBV27 with TRBJ2-3; TRBD2 might be the D (7 bases). The CDR3 has 11 residues. The germline V and J ends were trimmed by 4 bases and 14 bases, with 13 bases remaining between them. CDR1 is MNHEY, CDR2 SMNVEV, per germline (reference sequence). As DNA, the CDR3 is TGTGCCAGCAGTTGGGGGGGGGCGGCGTATTTT. It translates to CASSWGGAAYF.